The 25 T cell receptor beta chains below come from one sample, sequenced in a study of identifying expanded T cells in peripheral blood. Clones were read by immunoSEQ multiplex PCR, and TCRdb kept only the in-frame ones, dropping some. There are around 85,000 clones in the sample; more than 70% occur only once, and around 17% lies in the top ten. Sequencing was performed on blood. These receptors originate from a person aged 18 to 75 in good health.

This clone was seen a handful of times. V and J are TRBV6-1 and TRBJ2-7; 9 bases agree with TRBD1. Germline CDR1 is MNHNS and CDR2 is SASEGT. The CDR3 runs to 14 residues. V trimming: 1 base; J trimming: 2 bases; junction bases outside the gene matches: 0. The CDR3 DNA reads TGTGCCAGCAGTGAAGGGACAGGGGCCTACGAGCAGTACTTC. It codes for CASSEGTGAYEQYF.

The J gene is TRBJ2-7, the V gene TRBV28; a possible D gene is TRBD2 (6 bases). The germline gives CDR1 MDHEN, CDR2 SYDVKM. V lost 5 bases and J lost 9, with 20 bases in between. The CDR3 is 14 residues long. Here the CDR3 reads CASSLPGGRWAQYF. The DNA for the CDR3 is TGTGCCAGCAGTCTCCCGGGTGGGAGGTGGGCGCAGTACTTC.

The chain joins TRBV28 to TRBJ2-7, with TRBD1 matching 9 bases. V trimming: 7 bases; J trimming: 4 bases; junction bases outside the gene matches: 11. The CDR3 extends over 15 amino acids. Germline CDR1 and CDR2: MDHEN and SYDVKM. Written as DNA, the CDR3 is TGTGCCAGCAATTCCCTTACAGGGGGCCCATACGAGCAGTACTTC. This sequence encodes CASNSLTGGPYEQYF.

The chain joins TRBV5-1 to TRBJ2-1, with 12 positions matching TRBD1. The germline gives CDR1 SGHRS, CDR2 YFSETQ. The CDR3 loop spans 16 amino acids. Trimming took 9 bases from V and 12 from J; bases not matched to a gene: 19. The DNA of the CDR3 is TGCGCCAACAGGGGGGACAGGGGGCGCGAGGTGATTAGGCAGTTCTTC. Its translation: CANRGDRGREVIRQFF.

V is TRBV30 and J is TRBJ1-5; 10 bases line up with TRBD1. The CDR3 sequence is 13 residues long. V lost 1 base and J lost 16; bases outside the gene matches: 10. From germline, CDR1 is GTSNPN and CDR2 SVGIG (reference sequence). CDR3 region: CAWSDSIGTGVHF. DNA for the CDR3: TGTGCCTGGAGTGATTCCATCGGGACAGGGGTCCATTTT. Full variable domain (remainder filled in from reference TRBV30 and TRBJ1-5): SQTIHQWPATLVQPVGSPLSLECTVEGTSNPNLYWYRQAAGRGLQLLFYSVGIGQISSEVPQNLSASRPQDRQFILSSKKLLLSDSGFYLCAWSDSIGTGVHFGDGTRLSIL.

This rearrangement joins TRBV19 to TRBJ1-1; 10 nucleotides match TRBD1. Unmatched junction bases numbered 7, after V lost 1 base and J lost 5 bases. Germline loops: CDR1 LNHDA, CDR2 SQIVND (reference sequence). The CDR3 is made up of 16 amino acids. CDR3 region: CASSIVIEDRGTEAFF. CDR3 bases: TGTGCCAGTAGTATAGTAATTGAGGACAGGGGGACTGAAGCTTTCTTT.

This clone was counted a single time. The J gene is TRBJ2-7, the V gene TRBV7-2; 8 bases map to TRBD1. The junction had 9 bases not matched to a gene; V was cut back by 4 bases and J by 7 bases. The germline gives CDR1 SGHTA, CDR2 FQGNSA. This CDR3 is 14 amino acids long. This chain's CDR3 is CASSSQGAGQEQYF. The CDR3 coding sequence is TGTGCCAGCAGCTCTCAGGGGGCCGGTCAGGAGCAGTACTTC.

Sample share makes this clone medium-sized. The V gene is TRBV11-1, the J gene TRBJ1-2, with no clear D. This CDR3 is built from 14 residues. CDR1 and CDR2 from the germline V gene are SGHAT and FQDESV (reference sequence). Deletions cut 5 bases from V and 3 bases from J, with 13 bases between. DNA of the CDR3: TGTGCCAGCAGCCCGACCCGCGGGTACTATGGCTACACCTTC. Translation: CASSPTRGYYGYTF. Full variable domain (rest looked up from reference TRBV11-1 and TRBJ1-2): EAEVAQSPRYKITEKSQAVAFWCDPISGHATLYWYRQILGQGPELLVQFQDESVVDDSQLPKDRFSAERLKGVDSTLKIQPAELGDSAMYLCASSPTRGYYGYTFGSGTRLTVV.

This clone was detected a few times. J is TRBJ2-3 and V is TRBV6-5; D is tentatively TRBD1 or TRBD2 (5 bases each). The CDR3 is made up of 14 amino acids. V was cut by 6 bases and J by 6 bases, with 16 bases left in between. Germline CDR1 is MNHEY and CDR2 is SVGAGI. CDR3 sequence: CASRDGGALDTQYF. Here the CDR3 DNA reads TGTGCCAGCAGGGATGGGGGTGCCCTTGATACGCAGTATTTT.

The chain combines TRBV27 with TRBJ2-3, with a weak D call TRBD1 (6 bases). This CDR3 region has 14 residues. V dropped 4 bases and J dropped 1 base, with 9 bases sitting between them. Germline V gives CDR1 MNHEY, CDR2 SMNVEV (reference sequence). The CDR3 is CASSYRARTDTQYF. The CDR3 region has the DNA TGTGCCAGCAGTTACAGGGCTCGCACAGATACGCAGTATTTT.

This chain connects TRBV5-1 to TRBJ1-5, with unresolved D. The CDR3 covers 15 residues. CDR1 SGHRS and CDR2 YFSETQ come from the germline V gene. V was trimmed by 0 bases and J by 2 bases, leaving 9 bases between them. The CDR3 region is CASSLAGQRNQPQHF. As DNA, the CDR3 is TGCGCCAGCAGCTTGGCCGGGCAGCGCAATCAGCCCCAGCATTTT.

For the CDR3, the DNA is TGCGCCAGCAGCTTGGACAGCCCGGCCACCTACGAGCAGTACTTC. Its protein product is CASSLDSPATYEQYF. The V gene is TRBV5-1, the J gene TRBJ2-7; D unclear. Trimming removed 0 bases at V and 2 bases at J, with 12 bases between. The CDR3 length is 15 residues. Germline assignment: CDR1 SGHRS and CDR2 YFSETQ.

This clone was seen a single time. V and J are TRBV27 and TRBJ1-4; D may be TRBD1 (5 bases). V was trimmed by 6 bases and J by 4 bases, leaving 12 bases between them. This CDR3 spans 14 amino acids. Germline V gene sequence: CDR1 MNHEY, CDR2 SMNVEV (reference sequence). The CDR3, as DNA: TGTGCCAGCAGCCGAAAGGGACTTAATGAAAAACTGTTTTTT. Translating it yields CASSRKGLNEKLFF.

V and J are TRBV5-1 and TRBJ2-2; D gene ambiguous. Germline CDR1 reads SGHRS; CDR2 reads YFSETQ. The CDR3 is 14 residues long. The V end was cut by 4 bases, the J end by 0 bases, with 7 bases between. For the CDR3, the DNA is TGCGCCAGCAGCCCCGACTCGAACACCGGGGAGCTGTTTTTT. This sequence encodes CASSPDSNTGELFF.

The chain uses TRBV6-6 and TRBJ2-5, with D perhaps TRBD1 (6 bases). Germline CDR1 MNHNY, CDR2 SVGAGI (reference sequence). Between the trimmed V and J ends, which lost 7 bases and 4 bases, there was a span of 16 bases. The CDR3 is 14 residues long. This chain's CDR3 is CASMGVGARETQYF. The CDR3 bases are TGTGCCAGCATGGGGGTGGGGGCTCGAGAGACCCAGTACTTC.

This clone was seen once. The chain joins TRBV5-1 to TRBJ1-2, with no clear D. Germline CDR1 reads SGHRS; CDR2 reads YFSETQ. This CDR3 spans 17 amino acids. Trimming cost V 4 bases and J 1 base, with 20 bases left between them. In DNA form, the CDR3 reads TGCGCCAGCAGCCCCGTTGTGTGGGCAACTATTAACTATGGCTACACCTTC. Translated, it gives CASSPVVWATINYGYTF.

This chain connects TRBV5-1 to TRBJ1-1; perhaps TRBD1 as D (6 bases). Per germline, CDR1 SGHRS and CDR2 YFSETQ. With 4 bases removed from V and 4 bases from J, the gap between germline ends came to 14 bases. The CDR3 length is 14 residues. CDR3 protein: CASSRKTGITEAFF. In DNA, the CDR3 is TGCGCCAGCAGCCGGAAGACAGGAATCACTGAAGCTTTCTTT.

The rearrangement links TRBV19 to TRBJ1-1; 7 bases line up with TRBD1. This CDR3 comprises 15 residues. Germline V gene data show CDR1 as LNHDA and CDR2 as SQIVND (reference sequence). Trimming cost V 6 bases and J 6 bases; bases outside gene matches: 13. The CDR3, as DNA: TGTGCCAGTAGACTACAGGGGATACTGCAGTCTGAAGCTTTCTTT. As protein: CASRLQGILQSEAFF.

The chain recombines TRBV7-9 with TRBJ2-2; tentatively, D is TRBD1 (6 bases). V was shortened by 5 bases and J by 4 bases, with 14 bases between the two germline ends. The CDR3 covers 15 residues. CDR1 and CDR2 from the germline V gene are SEHNR and FQNEAQ (reference sequence). Written as DNA, the CDR3 is TGTGCCAGCAGCCCCGCACAGGGAGCCACCGGGGAGCTGTTTTTT. Its protein product is CASSPAQGATGELFF.

The chain joins TRBV18 to TRBJ1-1, with a tentative D call TRBD1 (6 bases). The V end lost 3 bases, the J end lost 0 bases, and 14 bases lay between the germline ends. The CDR3 extends over 16 amino acids. Germline lookup yields CDR1 KGHSH and CDR2 LQKENI. The CDR3 sequence: CASSPGGGGLNTEAFF. For the CDR3, the DNA is TGTGCCAGCTCACCGGGAGGGGGAGGACTGAACACTGAAGCTTTCTTT.

The chain is built from TRBV7-2 and TRBJ2-7, with 9 bases that match TRBD1. Germline V gives CDR1 SGHTA, CDR2 FQGNSA. The CDR3 is 16 residues long. J was trimmed by 4 bases and V by 4 bases; bases with no gene match: 11. In nucleotides, the CDR3 is TGTGCCAGCAGCTCCTGGTGGGACAGGGCATCGTACGAGCAGTACTTC. It translates to CASSSWWDRASYEQYF.

This clone was found a few times. V is TRBV18 and J is TRBJ1-2; D is uncertain. Per germline, CDR1 KGHSH and CDR2 LQKENI. With 0 bases removed from V and 4 bases from J, the gap between germline ends came to 9 bases. CDR3 length: 14 amino acids. The CDR3 DNA reads as TGTGCCAGCTCACCACCGACGGAAAGCTATGGCTACACCTTC. Protein sequence: CASSPPTESYGYTF.

The rearrangement uses TRBV15 and TRBJ1-1; D remains unclear. V dropped 5 bases and J dropped 0 bases, with 13 bases sitting between them. Germline V lookup: CDR1 LNHNV, CDR2 YYDKDF (reference sequence). The CDR3 extends over 15 amino acids. The CDR3 loop reads CATSVGLTLNTEAFF. The CDR3 DNA reads as TGTGCCACCAGCGTTGGACTCACACTGAACACTGAAGCTTTCTTT.

The chain combines TRBV5-1 with TRBJ2-7, with D perhaps matching TRBD2 (5 bases). Germline V gives CDR1 SGHRS, CDR2 YFSETQ. V lost 5 bases, J lost 2 bases, and 14 bases lay in between. There are 14 residues in the CDR3. The CDR3 DNA is TGCGCCAGCAGAACGGACGGACTCACCTACGAGCAGTACTTC. Amino acids: CASRTDGLTYEQYF.

This rearrangement joins TRBV14 to TRBJ1-4; no definite D call. The CDR3 covers 12 residues. Germline loops: CDR1 SGHDN, CDR2 FVKESK. Trimming took off 5 bases at V and 4 bases at J, with 5 bases between the two ends. This chain's CDR3 is CASSWHNEKLFF. The CDR3 region has the DNA TGTGCCAGCAGCTGGCATAATGAAAAACTGTTTTTT.